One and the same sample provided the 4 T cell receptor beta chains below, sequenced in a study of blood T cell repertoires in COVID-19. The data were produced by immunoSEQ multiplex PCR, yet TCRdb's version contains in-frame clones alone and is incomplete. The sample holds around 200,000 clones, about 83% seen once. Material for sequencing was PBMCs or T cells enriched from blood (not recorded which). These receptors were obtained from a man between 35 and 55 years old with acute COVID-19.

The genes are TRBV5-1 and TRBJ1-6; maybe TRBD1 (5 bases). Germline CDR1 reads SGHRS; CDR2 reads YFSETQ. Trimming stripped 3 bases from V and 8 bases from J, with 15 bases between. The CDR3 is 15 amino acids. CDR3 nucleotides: TGCGCCAGCAGCTACCGGGCTGGCAGGGATTCACCCCTCCACTTT. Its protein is CASSYRAGRDSPLHF.

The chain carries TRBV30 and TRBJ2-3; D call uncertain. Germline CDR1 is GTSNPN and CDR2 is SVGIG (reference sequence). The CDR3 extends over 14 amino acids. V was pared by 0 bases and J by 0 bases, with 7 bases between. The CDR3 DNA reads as TGTGCCTGGAGTGTATTGGCCAGCACAGATACGCAGTATTTT. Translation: CAWSVLASTDTQYF.

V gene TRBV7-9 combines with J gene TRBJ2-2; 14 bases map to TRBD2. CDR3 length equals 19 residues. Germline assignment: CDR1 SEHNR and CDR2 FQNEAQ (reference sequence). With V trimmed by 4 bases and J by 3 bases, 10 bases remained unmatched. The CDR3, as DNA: TGTGCCAGCAGCTCCCCGCTCCTGGGACTAGCGGGAGACACCGGGGAGCTGTTTTTT. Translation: CASSSPLLGLAGDTGELFF. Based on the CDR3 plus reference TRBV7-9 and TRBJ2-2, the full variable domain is DTGVSQNPRHKITKRGQNVTFRCDPISEHNRLYWYRQTLGQGPEFLTYFQNEAQLEKSRLLSDRFSAERPKGSFSTLEIQRTEQGDSAMYLCASSSPLLGLAGDTGELFFGEGSRLTVL.

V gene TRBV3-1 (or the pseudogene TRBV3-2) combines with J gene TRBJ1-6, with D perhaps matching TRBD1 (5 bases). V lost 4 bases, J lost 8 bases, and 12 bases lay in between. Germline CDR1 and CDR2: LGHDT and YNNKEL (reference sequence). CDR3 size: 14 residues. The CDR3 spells CASSPLAGDSPLHF. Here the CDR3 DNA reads TGTGCCAGCAGCCCGCTCGCGGGGGATTCACCCCTCCACTTT.